This TCR beta chain was recorded in a study of blood T cell repertoires in COVID-19. Study information: Samples representing acute and convalescent COVID-19 were sourced from the United States, Italy and Spain. T cells, B-cell-depleted T cells, or PBMCs supplied cDNA or gDNA.

In its sample, this clone was seen once. Germline V gene lookup returns CDR1 MNHEY and CDR2 SMNVEV (reference sequence). V lost 0 bases to trimming and J lost 7 bases; unmatched junction nucleotides: 5. This CDR3 is built from 16 residues. Source study methods: For nucleated cells, counts were estimated from reference gene primer amplification. The protocol was immunoSEQ multiplex PCR, while the TCRdb copy is restricted to in-frame clones and leaves out a portion. D and trimming come from the DNA, and the V and J calls and clone size come from that table. The sample includes about 78,000 clones, around 85% seen only once; the top ten take approximately 4.9%.

This chain joins TRBV27 and TRBJ2-1, with 11 bases aligning to TRBD1. The sequence was obtained from a woman of 80 years or more with active or convalescent COVID-19. The material sequenced was peripheral blood. The CDR3 is CASSLSGQGANNEQFF. DNA of the CDR3: TGTGCCAGCAGTTTATCCGGACAGGGGGCGAATAATGAGCAGTTCTTC.